Here is one TCR beta chain with its context. Barcoded TCR alpha and TCR beta cDNA libraries with UMIs came from 5'RACE using constant-segment primers. TCRdb reanalysed the 5' RACE reads using MiXCR and keeps one entry per CDR3 protein. In the table there are approximately 570,000 distinct CDR3 sequences, more than 15% of which are singletons. The data were obtained in a study of T-cell memory formation after mild COVID-19. Study context: Largely donor-specific sequence clusters came from a couple of donors.

The germline V gene has CDR1 DFQATT and CDR2 SNEGSKA (reference sequence). The CDR3 has 13 amino acids. Trimming removed 0 bases at V and 5 bases at J, with 11 bases between. The clonotype was recovered from an adult woman who had mild COVID-19 (a few samples of this study predate the infection). Cell type and time point are not known. This rearrangement joins TRBV20-1 to TRBJ2-7; D is uncertain. The specimen sequenced was PBMCs or a T cell subset sorted from them (not recorded which). The CDR3 nucleotides are TGCAGTGCTAGAGACACTTTTAATGACGAGCAGTACTTC. This translates into CSARDTFNDEQYF.